Listed below are T cell receptor beta chains from one sample, sequenced in a study of shared clonotypes between healthy human individuals. Here immunoSEQ multiplex PCR was the method, and the copy in TCRdb shows in-frame clones only, minus some. Of about half a million clones in the sample, 70% to 80% were seen once. The sample was PBMCs. These TCRs come from a woman in her forties in good health. Some clones in this sample may be carry-over from other donors' samples. CDR3s include the opening cysteine and the closing phenylalanine or tryptophan. The order of the fields is J gene, clone size, V gene, D gene, CDR3 DNA, CDR3 protein. D genes are given only for firm matches. The size field is filled for only some rows; it gives once, few, many or a size class.

J gene: TRBJ1-1
clone size: -
V gene: TRBV9
D gene: -
CDR3 DNA: TGTGCCAGCAGCGTAGGTCTCGGACCCCAGAACACTGAAGCTTTCTTT
CDR3 protein: CASSVGLGPQNTEAFF

J gene: TRBJ1-2
clone size: -
V gene: TRBV28
D gene: -
CDR3 DNA: TGTGCCAGCAGCCCCCCAGGGTACTATGGCTACACCTTC
CDR3 protein: CASSPPGYYGYTF

J gene: TRBJ2-2
clone size: -
V gene: TRBV11-2
D gene: -
CDR3 DNA: TGTGCCAGCAGCTTAGAAGGACTTCTCGTGGCCGGGGAGCTGTTTTTT
CDR3 protein: CASSLEGLLVAGELFF

J gene: TRBJ2-5
clone size: -
V gene: TRBV5-1
D gene: TRBD2
CDR3 DNA: TGCGCCAGCAGCTTGGCCGTACTAGCGGGAGACCCGTCAGAGACCCAGTACTTC
CDR3 protein: CASSLAVLAGDPSETQYF

J gene: TRBJ1-1
clone size: -
V gene: TRBV30
D gene: -
CDR3 DNA: TGTGCCTGGAGTGTAGGCCAGGGAAACACTGAAGCTTTCTTT
CDR3 protein: CAWSVGQGNTEAFF

J gene: TRBJ2-3
clone size: -
V gene: TRBV5-1
D gene: TRBD2
CDR3 DNA: TGCGCCAGCAGGGATGGACTAGCGGGAGGCACAGATACGCAGTATTTT
CDR3 protein: CASRDGLAGGTDTQYF

J gene: TRBJ2-7
clone size: -
V gene: TRBV6-5
D gene: -
CDR3 DNA: TGTGCCAGCAGAGACCCGGGGCAGGGACTCTACGAGCAGTACTTC
CDR3 protein: CASRDPGQGLYEQYF

J gene: TRBJ2-7
clone size: -
V gene: TRBV7-2
D gene: TRBD2
CDR3 DNA: TGTGCCAGCAGCAGCGGGACCACCTACGAGCAGTACTTC
CDR3 protein: CASSSGTTYEQYF

J gene: TRBJ2-1
clone size: -
V gene: TRBV28
D gene: TRBD1
CDR3 DNA: TGTGCCAGCGGACAGGGGGCGCAGCATGAGCAGTTCTTC
CDR3 protein: CASGQGAQHEQFF

J gene: TRBJ1-2
clone size: -
V gene: TRBV5-4
D gene: TRBD1
CDR3 DNA: TGTGCCAGCAGCTTGGCGACAGGGGCCCCAGCCGTCTTC
CDR3 protein: CASSLATGAPAVF

J gene: TRBJ2-1
clone size: -
V gene: TRBV7-6
D gene: -
CDR3 DNA: TGTGCCAGCAGCTTAAGCTCTAGAGGGGGACCCCCCTGGAATGAGCAGTTCTTC
CDR3 protein: CASSLSSRGGPPWNEQFF

J gene: TRBJ2-7
clone size: -
V gene: TRBV7-6
D gene: -
CDR3 DNA: TGTGCCAGCAGCTTTGGACAGAGCTCCTACGAGCAGTACTTC
CDR3 protein: CASSFGQSSYEQYF

J gene: TRBJ2-7
clone size: few
V gene: TRBV19
D gene: -
CDR3 DNA: TGTGCCAGTAGTCTCCACCGGGACGGGACCTACGAGCAGTACTTC
CDR3 protein: CASSLHRDGTYEQYF

J gene: TRBJ2-7
clone size: -
V gene: TRBV4-2
D gene: -
CDR3 DNA: TGTGCCAGCAGCCCCCAGGGGGGAGTCCCCAATCCTCTGAAATCCTACGAGCAGTACTTC
CDR3 protein: CASSPQGGVPNPLKSYEQYF

J gene: TRBJ2-1
clone size: -
V gene: TRBV6-1
D gene: -
CDR3 DNA: TGTGCCACCTACAACTACCAGGATCCTTACAATGAGCAGTTCTTC
CDR3 protein: CATYNYQDPYNEQFF

J gene: TRBJ2-3
clone size: few
V gene: TRBV29-1
D gene: TRBD2
CDR3 DNA: TGCAGCTTTTGGGGGACTAGCGGGTCACATAGCACAGATACGCAGTATTTT
CDR3 protein: CSFWGTSGSHSTDTQYF

J gene: TRBJ2-2
clone size: -
V gene: TRBV2
D gene: TRBD1
CDR3 DNA: TGTGCCAGCAGGGGGACAGGGGGACGGACCGGGGAGCTGTTTTTT
CDR3 protein: CASRGTGGRTGELFF

J gene: TRBJ2-3
clone size: -
V gene: TRBV2
D gene: TRBD2
CDR3 DNA: TGTGCCAGCAGTTGGAGGAACGGGAGGAGAGATACGCAGTATTTT
CDR3 protein: CASSWRNGRRDTQYF

J gene: TRBJ1-5
clone size: -
V gene: TRBV6-5
D gene: TRBD1
CDR3 DNA: TGTGCCGGCAGCCCCACAGGGGGTGGCAATCAGCCCCAGCATTTT
CDR3 protein: CAGSPTGGGNQPQHF

J gene: TRBJ2-2
clone size: -
V gene: TRBV9
D gene: -
CDR3 DNA: TGTGCCAGCAGCGTAGCTAGTGTTTCAAACACCGGGGAGCTGTTTTTT
CDR3 protein: CASSVASVSNTGELFF